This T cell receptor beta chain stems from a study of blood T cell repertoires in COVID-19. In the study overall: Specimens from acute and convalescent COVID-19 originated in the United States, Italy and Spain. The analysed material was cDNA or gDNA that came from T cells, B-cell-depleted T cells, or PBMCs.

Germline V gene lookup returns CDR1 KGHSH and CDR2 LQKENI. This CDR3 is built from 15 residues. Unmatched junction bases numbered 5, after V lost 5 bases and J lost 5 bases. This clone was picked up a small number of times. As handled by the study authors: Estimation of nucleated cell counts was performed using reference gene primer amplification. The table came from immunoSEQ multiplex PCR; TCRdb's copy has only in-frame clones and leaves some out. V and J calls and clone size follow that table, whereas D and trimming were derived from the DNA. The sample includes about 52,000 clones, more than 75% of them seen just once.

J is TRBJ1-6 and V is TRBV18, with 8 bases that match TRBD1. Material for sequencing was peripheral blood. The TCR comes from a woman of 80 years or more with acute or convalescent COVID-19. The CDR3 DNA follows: TGTGCCAGCTCATTAGGACAGGGCGATAATTCACCCCTCCACTTT. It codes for CASSLGQGDNSPLHF.